Below, 5 T cell receptor beta chains from the same sample are listed, as sequenced in a study of OX40 agonist ivuxolimab in advanced cancers. This table comes from immunoSEQ multiplex PCR, and its TCRdb copy is limited to in-frame clones, with some not included. This table holds some 85,000 clones, 70% to 90% found once. Sequences were derived from CD4+ or CD8+ T cells sorted from blood, sampled in a trial of the OX40 agonist ivuxolimab. All receptors derive from an adult with an advanced solid tumor such as melanoma, head and neck, liver or kidney cancer.

The chain recombines TRBV18 with TRBJ1-6; weak D call: TRBD1 (5 bases). This CDR3 has 14 amino acids. V dropped 1 base and J dropped 9 bases, with 10 bases sitting between them. Per the germline V gene, CDR1 is KGHSH and CDR2 is LQKENI. CDR3 protein: CASSPRAGLSPLHF. The DNA of the CDR3 is TGTGCCAGCTCACCACGAGCAGGGCTTTCACCCCTCCACTTT.

This chain joins TRBV27 and TRBJ2-3, with 10 bases aligning to TRBD2. The V and J ends lost 0 bases and 1 base, in that order; junction bases with no gene match: 1. The CDR3 consists of 16 residues. CDR1 is MNHEY and CDR2 is SMNVEV in the germline V gene (reference sequence). The CDR3 region is CASSLSGLAGTDTQYF. CDR3 coding DNA: TGTGCCAGCAGTTTATCTGGACTAGCGGGCACAGATACGCAGTATTTT.

This clone came up once. The chain links TRBV19 to TRBJ2-3; tentatively, D is TRBD1 (8 bases). Germline V lookup: CDR1 LNHDA, CDR2 SQIVND (reference sequence). The CDR3 runs to 17 residues. V lost 4 bases, J lost 2 bases, and 19 bases lay in between. The CDR3 reads CASSTRTGRGDTDTQYF. CDR3 nucleotides: TGTGCCAGTAGTACCAGGACAGGGAGGGGAGACACAGATACGCAGTATTTT.

This chain links TRBV30 with TRBJ2-7, with D perhaps TRBD1 (8 bases). Trimming cost V 7 bases and J 3 bases, with 25 bases left between them. The CDR3 covers 16 residues. Germline loops: CDR1 GTSNPN, CDR2 SVGIG (reference sequence). The CDR3, as DNA: TGTGCCTCCTCCAGGACAGGGAGGGATGGGATCTACGAGCAGTACTTC. Translated: CASSRTGRDGIYEQYF.

V usage is TRBV9 and J usage is TRBJ1-1, with D hard to call. The V gene's germline CDR1 is SGDLS and CDR2 YYNGEE. CDR3 size: 14 residues. The V end was cut by 3 bases, the J end by 1 base, with 10 bases between. The CDR3 sequence: CASSGGSPNTEAFF. Written as DNA, the CDR3 is TGTGCCAGCAGCGGCGGAAGCCCGAACACTGAAGCTTTCTTT.